This section outlines one T cell receptor (beta chain) sequence together with its context. No antigen is known for it. This entry comes from a study of T cells expressing NK-cell markers. Overall study results and limits: HCMV specificity of expanded NKG2C+ T cell clones remained unclear. The CD3+CD56-NKG2C+ fraction was also led by these clonotypes in a few donors.

TCRdb derives one entry per CDR3 protein from the 5' RACE reads, leaving out DNA. The sample includes a few hundred thousand distinct CDR3 sequences. CDR3 length: 13 amino acids. Germline-derived CDR1 and CDR2 are MNHEY and SMNVEV (reference sequence). The sample comprised blood T cells: a sorted CD56 or NKG2C T cell subset, CD4+ or CD8+ T cells, or bulk PBMC T cells (not recorded which). This receptor was obtained from a man aged 18 to 69 in good health. V gene TRBV27 combines with J gene TRBJ2-7; the D call from TCRdb, TRBD1, cannot be confirmed without DNA. CDR3: CASSLSYRDAGYF.